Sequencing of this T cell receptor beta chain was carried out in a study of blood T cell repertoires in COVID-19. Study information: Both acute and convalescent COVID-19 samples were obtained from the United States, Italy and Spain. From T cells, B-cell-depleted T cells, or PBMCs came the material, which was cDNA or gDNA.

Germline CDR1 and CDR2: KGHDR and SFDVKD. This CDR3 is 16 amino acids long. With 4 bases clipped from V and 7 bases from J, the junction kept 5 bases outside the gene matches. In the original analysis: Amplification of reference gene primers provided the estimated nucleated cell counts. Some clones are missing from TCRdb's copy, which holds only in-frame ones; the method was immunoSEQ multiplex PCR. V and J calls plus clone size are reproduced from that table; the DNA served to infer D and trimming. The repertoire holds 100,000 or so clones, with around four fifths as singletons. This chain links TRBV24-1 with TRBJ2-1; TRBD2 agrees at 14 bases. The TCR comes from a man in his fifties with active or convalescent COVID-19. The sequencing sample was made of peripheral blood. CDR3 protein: CATSEPRTSGRNEQFF. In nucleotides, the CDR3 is TGTGCCACCAGTGAGCCCCGGACTAGCGGGAGGAATGAGCAGTTCTTC.